The 10 T cell receptor beta chains reported below all come from one sample, sequenced in a study of shared clonotypes between healthy human individuals. TCRdb's copy holds only in-frame clones and misses some; the assay was immunoSEQ multiplex PCR. The sample contains just over 2,000,000 clones, about 95% of which appear only once. Sequenced: naive CD4+ T cells sorted from blood. Subset meaning: CD45RA+ positively selected. These receptors were taken from a man younger than 35 in good health.

This chain uses TRBV6-5 with TRBJ2-1; maybe TRBD2 (7 bases). CDR3 length: 15 amino acids. Germline values: CDR1 MNHEY, CDR2 SVGAGI. Trimming removed 7 bases at V and 2 bases at J, with 15 bases between. The CDR3: CASMATGGPYNEQFF. The CDR3 DNA reads as TGTGCCAGCATGGCGACGGGGGGCCCCTACAATGAGCAGTTCTTC.

The chain couples TRBV5-1 to TRBJ1-6; D not certain. The CDR3 is 16 amino acids. Germline CDR1 is SGHRS and CDR2 is YFSETQ. With 4 bases removed from V and 0 bases from J, the gap between germline ends came to 11 bases. In nucleotides, the CDR3 is TGCGCCAGCAGCCCAGATTTTAGCTCCTATAATTCACCCCTCCACTTT. It translates to CASSPDFSSYNSPLHF. The variable domain in full, completed from reference TRBV5-1 and TRBJ1-6, reads KAGVTQTPRYLIKTRGQQVTLSCSPISGHRSVSWYQQTPGQGLQFLFEYFSETQRNKGNFPGRFSGRQFSNSRSEMNVSTLELGDSALYLCASSPDFSSYNSPLHFGNGTRLTVT.

V gene TRBV11-2 combines with J gene TRBJ1-4; D may be TRBD1 (5 bases). CDR1 and CDR2 from the germline V gene are SGHAT and FQNNGV. Trimming pared 2 bases from V and 10 bases from J, leaving 14 bases between. CDR3 length: 14 amino acids. This CDR3 is CASSLRGPRGKLFF. DNA for the CDR3: TGTGCCAGCAGCTTAAGGGGCCCCAGAGGAAAACTGTTTTTT.

The chain carries TRBV19 and TRBJ2-2, with TRBD2 matching over 10 bases. The CDR3 is 18 residues long. CDR1 is LNHDA and CDR2 is SQIVND in the germline V gene (reference sequence). V trimming: 5 bases; J trimming: 5 bases; junction bases outside the gene matches: 14. The CDR3 here is CASSSPPGTSVGTGELFF. In DNA form, the CDR3 reads TGTGCCAGTAGTTCCCCCCCGGGGACTAGCGTCGGTACCGGGGAGCTGTTTTTT.

The rearrangement joins TRBV9 to TRBJ2-5; TRBD2 matches 7 bases. Germline CDR1 and CDR2: SGDLS and YYNGEE. V lost 0 bases, J lost 5 bases, and 10 bases stayed unmatched. The CDR3 runs to 16 residues. The CDR3 reads CASSVGYGGSGETQYF. The CDR3 nucleotides read TGTGCCAGCAGCGTAGGGTATGGCGGGAGTGGGGAGACCCAGTACTTC. Complete variable domain (other parts from reference TRBV9 and TRBJ2-5): DSGVTQTPKHLITATGQRVTLRCSPRSGDLSVYWYQQSLDQGLQFLIQYYNGEERAKGNILERFSAQQFPDLHSELNLSSLELGDSALYFCASSVGYGGSGETQYFGPGTRLLVL.

V gene TRBV10-1 combines with J gene TRBJ2-2, with no clear D. This CDR3 region has 13 residues. Trimming removed 0 bases at V and 3 bases at J, with 2 bases between. Per germline, CDR1 WNHNN and CDR2 SYGVQD (reference sequence). DNA of the CDR3: TGCGCCAGCAGTGAGTCGTACACCGGGGAGCTGTTTTTT. Protein sequence: CASSESYTGELFF.

This sequence joins TRBV5-1 and TRBJ2-1, with D possibly being TRBD2 (6 bases). This CDR3 spans 15 amino acids. The V gene lost 2 bases and the J gene lost 3 bases, with 12 bases spanning the gap. Germline CDR1 SGHRS, CDR2 YFSETQ. This CDR3 is CASSLAREVYNEQFF. DNA for the CDR3: TGCGCCAGCAGCTTAGCCAGGGAGGTCTACAATGAGCAGTTCTTC.

This chain uses TRBV10-1 with TRBJ2-1; 9 nucleotides align to TRBD2. Germline V CDR1 and CDR2: WNHNN, SYGVQD (reference sequence). Trimming cost V 5 bases and J 4 bases; bases outside gene matches: 6. The CDR3 has 15 residues. The CDR3 DNA sequence: TGCGCCAGCAGTAGTAGCGGGAGTACTTACAATGAGCAGTTCTTC. It yields the protein CASSSSGSTYNEQFF.

The chain couples TRBV4-3 to TRBJ2-7, with 10 bases lining up with TRBD1. Germline V gives CDR1 LGHNA, CDR2 YSLEER. This CDR3 has 15 residues. V trimming: 3 bases; J trimming: 6 bases; junction bases outside the gene matches: 8. Here the CDR3 reads CASSQAQRDRGEQYF. The CDR3 bases are TGCGCCAGCAGCCAGGCCCAGAGGGACAGGGGCGAGCAGTACTTC.

The chain links TRBV7-8 to TRBJ1-2, with TRBD1 matching 10 bases. Germline values: CDR1 SGHVS, CDR2 FQNEAQ. Losses at the gene ends were 5 bases for V and 6 bases for J; bases not matched to a gene: 3. The CDR3 runs to 13 residues. CDR3 in amino acids: CASSGTGVHGYTF. The CDR3 DNA reads TGTGCCAGCAGCGGGACAGGGGTTCATGGCTACACCTTC.